This is a list of T cell receptor beta chains from one sample in a study of cytomegalovirus exposure and HLA in healthy donors. The table came from immunoSEQ multiplex PCR; TCRdb's copy has only in-frame clones and leaves some out. The sample yields 200,000 to 250,000 clones, of which the top ten take up 1.1%. The sequenced sample was PBMCs. Receptors originate from a girl aged 2-10 years in good health and CMV-seropositive. Each CDR3 is given with its conserved first and last residue. The D gene is left open where the match is weak.

d_call,v_call,j_call,cdr3_length,cdr3_aa,cdr3_nt
-,TRBV5-6,TRBJ1-1,14,CASSPTGKLTEAFF,TGTGCCAGCAGCCCTACAGGGAAACTCACTGAAGCTTTCTTT
-,TRBV6-1,TRBJ1-1,12,CASSGPGTEAFF,TGTGCCAGCAGTGGCCCCGGGACAGAAGCTTTCTTT
TRBD2,TRBV2,TRBJ2-1,14,CASSEWTSGNEQFF,TGTGCCAGCAGTGAGTGGACTAGCGGCAATGAGCAGTTCTTC
-,TRBV5-1,TRBJ2-7,14,CASSLGRTPYEQYF,TGCGCCAGCAGCTTGGGCAGGACTCCCTACGAGCAGTACTTC
-,TRBV28,TRBJ1-3,16,CASSMVGGRSGNTIYF,TGTGCCAGCAGTATGGTGGGAGGACGGTCCGGAAACACCATATATTTT
TRBD1,TRBV6-5,TRBJ1-1,15,CASSYRTGLNTEAFF,TGTGCCAGCAGTTACAGGACAGGACTGAACACTGAAGCTTTCTTT
TRBD2,TRBV9,TRBJ2-7,16,CASSDSGTSGTYEQYF,TGTGCCAGCAGCGACTCCGGGACTAGCGGTACCTACGAGCAGTACTTC
-,TRBV4-1,TRBJ1-1,16,CASSHNRGSTYTEAFF,TGCGCCAGCAGCCACAATAGGGGGTCCACCTACACTGAAGCTTTCTTT
-,TRBV5-5,TRBJ1-5,14,CASSLTGGSQPQHF,TGTGCCAGCAGCTTGACAGGAGGGAGCCAGCCCCAGCATTTT
-,TRBV10-2,TRBJ1-1,16,CASSEGAWGRNTEAFF,TGCGCCAGCAGTGAGGGGGCTTGGGGGCGGAACACTGAAGCTTTCTTT
-,TRBV6-5,TRBJ1-1,14,CASSYRGAYTEAFF,TGTGCCAGCAGTTACCGGGGTGCGTACACTGAAGCTTTCTTT
TRBD1,TRBV7-9,TRBJ1-2,14,CASSLGTGVNGYTF,TGTGCCAGCAGCTTAGGAACAGGGGTGAATGGCTACACCTTC
-,TRBV7-8,TRBJ1-5,15,CASSLKRVLVEPQHF,TGTGCCAGCAGCTTAAAACGAGTCCTGGTGGAGCCCCAGCATTTT
TRBD2,TRBV7-9,TRBJ2-1,15,CASRPGTSGYNEQFF,TGTGCCAGCCGCCCCGGGACTAGCGGATACAATGAGCAGTTCTTC
TRBD1,TRBV6-5,TRBJ2-7,14,CASSYHNRGSEQYF,TGTGCCAGCAGTTATCACAACAGGGGCTCCGAGCAGTACTTC
TRBD2,TRBV5-1,TRBJ2-2,16,CASSLATSGSTGELFF,TGCGCCAGCAGCTTGGCCACTAGCGGATCCACCGGGGAGCTGTTTTTT
TRBD1,TRBV5-6,TRBJ2-7,14,CASSLGTGTYEQYF,TGTGCCAGCAGCTTGGGGACAGGGACCTACGAGCAGTACTTC
TRBD2,TRBV7-2,TRBJ2-3,15,CASSLAGRGVDTQYF,TGTGCCAGCAGCTTAGCAGGACGGGGGGTGGATACGCAGTATTTT
-,TRBV29-1,TRBJ1-1,12,CSVEDGVGRAFF,TGCAGCGTTGAAGACGGGGTCGGAAGGGCTTTCTTT
-,TRBV27,TRBJ2-3,16,CASSLLSPRGTDTQYF,TGTGCCAGCAGTTTATTATCCCCGCGGGGCACAGATACGCAGTATTTT
-,TRBV19,TRBJ2-3,17,CASSIRRSTLSTDTQYF,TGTGCCAGTAGTATAAGGAGGTCCACTCTTAGCACAGATACGCAGTATTTT
-,TRBV6-1,TRBJ1-1,11,CASNLVSEAFF,TGTGCCAGCAATCTCGTATCTGAAGCTTTCTTT
TRBD1,TRBV9,TRBJ2-3,16,CASSARQGSSTDTQYF,TGTGCCAGCAGCGCCAGACAGGGCAGCAGCACAGATACGCAGTATTTT
TRBD1,TRBV19,TRBJ1-1,17,CASSIGGTGGGSSEAFF,TGTGCCAGTAGTATCGGCGGGACAGGGGGAGGGAGCTCTGAAGCTTTCTTT
-,TRBV9,TRBJ2-1,16,CASSVGPTYSYNEQFF,TGTGCCAGCAGCGTAGGCCCGACTTATTCCTACAATGAGCAGTTCTTC
TRBD2,TRBV7-2,TRBJ2-7,15,CASSGAAGLTYEQYF,TGTGCCAGCAGCGGCGCAGCGGGACTCACCTACGAGCAGTACTTC
TRBD1,TRBV7-2,TRBJ2-2,15,CASSLRRGGAGELFF,TGTGCCAGCAGCTTAAGAAGAGGGGGCGCCGGGGAGCTGTTTTTT
-,TRBV27,TRBJ2-1,16,CASSLIPSGAGNEQFF,TGTGCCAGCAGTTTAATTCCCTCGGGAGCCGGCAATGAGCAGTTCTTC
TRBD2,TRBV5-6,TRBJ2-1,16,CASSLFSASGTNEQFF,TGTGCCAGCAGCTTGTTCTCGGCTAGCGGGACAAATGAGCAGTTCTTC
-,TRBV19,TRBJ1-1,15,CASSITWGESTEAFF,TGTGCCAGTAGTATAACATGGGGGGAGAGTACTGAAGCTTTCTTT
TRBD1,TRBV6-6,TRBJ1-5,16,CASSYSGQGNNQPQHF,TGTGCCAGCAGTTACTCGGGACAGGGCAACAATCAGCCCCAGCATTTT
TRBD2,TRBV5-1,TRBJ2-7,15,CASSSTSGGSYEQYF,TGCGCCAGCAGCTCGACTAGCGGGGGCTCCTACGAGCAGTACTTC
TRBD2,TRBV5-1,TRBJ2-1,15,CASSLPAGGQNEQFF,TGCGCCAGCAGCTTACCAGCGGGAGGTCAAAATGAGCAGTTCTTC
-,TRBV30,TRBJ1-1,13,CAWSVWGETEAFF,TGTGCCTGGAGTGTATGGGGGGAGACTGAAGCTTTCTTT
TRBD2,TRBV4-1,TRBJ2-3,18,CASSQDGLAGPITDTQYF,TGCGCCAGCAGCCAAGATGGCCTAGCGGGCCCCATCACAGATACGCAGTATTTT
-,TRBV11-3,TRBJ2-5,13,CASSSGADETQYF,TGTGCCAGCAGCAGCGGTGCCGATGAGACCCAGTACTTC
-,TRBV13,TRBJ2-7,12,CASSQDLAMQYF,TGTGCCAGCAGCCAGGATCTCGCAATGCAGTACTTC
TRBD1,TRBV5-1,TRBJ2-7,15,CASSPRDRTSYEQYF,TGCGCCAGCAGCCCCCGGGACAGGACCTCCTACGAGCAGTACTTC
TRBD1,TRBV28,TRBJ1-4,15,CASRFWTGKSEKLFF,TGTGCCAGCAGATTCTGGACAGGGAAGTCTGAAAAACTGTTTTTT
TRBD2,TRBV4-2,TRBJ2-5,19,CASSQDPGTSGRAPETQYF,TGTGCCAGCAGCCAAGACCCCGGGACTAGCGGGAGGGCCCCAGAGACCCAGTACTTC
-,TRBV6-1,TRBJ2-5,13,CASSDQGWETQYF,TGTGCCAGCAGCGATCAGGGGTGGGAGACCCAGTACTTC
TRBD2,TRBV4-1,TRBJ2-7,17,CASSQDSSGSGGYEQYF,TGCGCCAGCAGCCAAGATTCTAGCGGGAGTGGAGGGTACGAGCAGTACTTC
-,TRBV29-1,TRBJ1-2,13,CSVGASESSGYTF,TGCAGCGTTGGAGCCTCGGAGAGTTCAGGCTACACCTTC
-,TRBV11-2,TRBJ1-1,16,CASSQEVSGEGTEAFF,TGTGCCAGCAGCCAAGAGGTTTCAGGGGAGGGCACTGAAGCTTTCTTT
TRBD1,TRBV27,TRBJ2-7,15,CASSLGGQGAYEQYF,TGTGCCAGCAGTCTAGGGGGACAGGGGGCCTACGAGCAGTACTTC
-,TRBV27,TRBJ2-3,14,CASSLARGTDTQYF,TGTGCCAGCAGTTTAGCCAGGGGCACAGATACGCAGTATTTT
-,TRBV4-2,TRBJ1-1,15,CASSQIMTGNTEAFF,TGTGCCAGCAGCCAGATTATGACAGGGAACACTGAAGCTTTCTTT
-,TRBV9,TRBJ2-7,14,CASSVGGQSYEQYF,TGTGCCAGCAGCGTAGGTGGGCAGTCCTACGAGCAGTACTTC
TRBD2,TRBV6-1,TRBJ2-1,14,CASSGRTSGNEQFF,TGTGCCAGCAGTGGGAGGACTAGCGGCAATGAGCAGTTCTTC
-,TRBV30,TRBJ2-7,13,CAWSVGKRYEQYF,TGTGCCTGGAGTGTTGGGAAGCGGTACGAGCAGTACTTC
TRBD1,TRBV14,TRBJ1-2,15,CASSPGQSINYGYTF,TGTGCCAGCAGCCCGGGACAGAGTATTAACTATGGCTACACCTTC
-,TRBV19,TRBJ1-1,14,CASRRGQWNTEAFF,TGTGCCAGTAGGAGAGGACAGTGGAACACTGAAGCTTTCTTT